This T cell receptor (beta chain) was captured in a study of cytomegalovirus exposure and HLA in healthy donors. This PCR relied on a set of 60 Vbeta primers and 13 Jbeta primers. Produced via immunoSEQ multiplex PCR; TCRdb's table is partial and in-frame only. Here the sample table reports 140,000 to 150,000 clones. CDR1 is SNHLY, CDR2 FYNNEI, per germline. This CDR3 comprises 14 residues. V was pared by 3 bases and J by 6 bases, with 15 bases between. This clonotype originated in a male donor in good health and CMV-seronegative. Sample: PBMCs. The J gene is TRBJ2-7, the V gene TRBV2, with D possibly TRBD1 on 6 matching bases. The CDR3 nucleotides are TGTGCCAGCAGTGAGTGGCGAGGGGGAGCCGAGCAGTACTTC. Translation: CASSEWRGGAEQYF.